The rows below give T cell receptor beta chains drawn from one sample of a study of blood T cells in healthy people across ages. From the 5' RACE reads, TCRdb called clonotypes with MiXCR, one entry per CDR3 protein. In the table there are around 620,000 distinct CDR3 sequences, 25% to 30% of which are singletons. Sequencing used blood. Source of these receptors: a woman in her 70s in good health. The CDR3 runs from the conserved cysteine through the conserved F or W. Fields, in order: V gene, J gene, CDR3 protein.

v_gene: TRBV24-1; j_gene: TRBJ2-1; CDR3aa: CATSARQGGHYNEQFF
v_gene: TRBV20-1; j_gene: TRBJ1-3; CDR3aa: CSAGTGASGNTIYF
v_gene: TRBV9; j_gene: TRBJ2-7; CDR3aa: CASSPRDSTYEQYF
v_gene: TRBV4-3; j_gene: TRBJ1-2; CDR3aa: CASSQDEEGRGGYTF
v_gene: TRBV6-5; j_gene: TRBJ1-4; CDR3aa: CASSYYGQANEKLFF
v_gene: TRBV5-1; j_gene: TRBJ2-5; CDR3aa: CASSLFGAETQYF
v_gene: TRBV5-1; j_gene: TRBJ2-1; CDR3aa: CASSSMPGQRYNEQFF
v_gene: TRBV29-1; j_gene: TRBJ2-5; CDR3aa: CSVERYRAQETQYF
v_gene: TRBV5-4; j_gene: TRBJ1-3; CDR3aa: CASSSWTDSGNTIYF
v_gene: TRBV15; j_gene: TRBJ1-2; CDR3aa: CATSSQGQRTGYTF
v_gene: TRBV5-1; j_gene: TRBJ1-2; CDR3aa: CVSSLVAGNYGYTF
v_gene: TRBV7-9; j_gene: TRBJ1-3; CDR3aa: CASSSVGGFGNTIYF
v_gene: TRBV11-2; j_gene: TRBJ2-5; CDR3aa: CASSLRTSGQEETQYF
v_gene: TRBV14; j_gene: TRBJ2-1; CDR3aa: CASSPYYNEQFF